This T cell receptor (beta chain) was sequenced in a study of tumor-infiltrating lymphocytes in primary liver carcinoma. Germline DNA was also extracted, and blood RNA derived from unsorted whole blood. Overall study results and limits: Overlap in tumor-adjacent and tumor-blood pairs fell below that of tumor region pairs.

Germline CDR1 and CDR2: MNHNS and SASEGT. V lost 3 bases and J 5 bases, leaving 7 bases between the germline ends. The CDR3 has 12 amino acids. This clonotype was seen more than once but under ten times. Its cognate antigen is unknown. A constant-region primer primed TCR beta cDNA synthesis from about 0.55 ug of total RNA. Three rounds of nested multiplex PCR with slightly modified ARM-PCR produced TCR beta libraries. TRBV1-TRBV30 forward primers paired with a C-beta reverse primer drove the first two PCR rounds, around 10 cycles each. TCRdb called the multiplex PCR reads again in MiXCR, with one record for every CDR3 protein. This sample has 310,000 or so distinct CDR3 sequences, with approximately 54% found just once.

The receptor was isolated from a woman in her twenties or thirties with primary liver carcinoma and hepatitis B virus infection. Sequencing input: peripheral blood. The chain recombines TRBV6-1 with TRBJ1-2; no reliable D call. The CDR3 loop reads CASSDEVYGYTF. As DNA, the CDR3 is TGTGCCAGCAGTGACGAGGTATATGGCTACACCTTC.